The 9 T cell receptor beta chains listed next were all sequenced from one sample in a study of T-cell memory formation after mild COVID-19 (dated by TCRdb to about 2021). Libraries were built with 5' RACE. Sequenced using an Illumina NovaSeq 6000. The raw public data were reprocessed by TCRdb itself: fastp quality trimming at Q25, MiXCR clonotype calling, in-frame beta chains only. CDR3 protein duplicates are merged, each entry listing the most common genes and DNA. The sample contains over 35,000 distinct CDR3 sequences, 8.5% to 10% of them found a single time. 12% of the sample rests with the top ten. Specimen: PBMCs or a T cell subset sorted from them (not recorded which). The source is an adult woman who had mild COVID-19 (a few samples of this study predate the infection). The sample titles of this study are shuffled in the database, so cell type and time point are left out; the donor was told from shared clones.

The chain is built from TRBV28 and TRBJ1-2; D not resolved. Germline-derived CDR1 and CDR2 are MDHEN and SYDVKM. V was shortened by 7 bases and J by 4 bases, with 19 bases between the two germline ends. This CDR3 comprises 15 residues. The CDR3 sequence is CASTSQAGGFYGYTF. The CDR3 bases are TGTGCCAGCACATCCCAAGCGGGAGGATTCTATGGCTACACCTTC.

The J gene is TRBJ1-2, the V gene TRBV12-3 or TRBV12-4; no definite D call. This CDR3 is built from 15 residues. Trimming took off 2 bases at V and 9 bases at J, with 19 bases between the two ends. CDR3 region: CASSLPGRMGKSYTF. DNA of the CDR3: TGTGCCAGCAGTTTACCTGGCAGAATGGGCAAAAGCTACACCTTC.

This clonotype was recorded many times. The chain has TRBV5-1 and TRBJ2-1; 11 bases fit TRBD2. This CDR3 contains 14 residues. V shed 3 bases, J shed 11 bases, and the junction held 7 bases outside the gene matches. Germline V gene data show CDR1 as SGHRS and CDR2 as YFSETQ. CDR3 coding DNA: TGCGCCAGCAGCTCCGGGACTAGCGGCCAAAAGCAGTTCTTC. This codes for CASSSGTSGQKQFF.

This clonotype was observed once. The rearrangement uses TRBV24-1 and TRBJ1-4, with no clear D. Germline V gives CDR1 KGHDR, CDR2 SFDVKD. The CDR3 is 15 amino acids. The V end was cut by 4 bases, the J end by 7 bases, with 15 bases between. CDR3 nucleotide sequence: TGTGCCACCAGTGAACAAGATGTCCTCGGTGAAAAACTGTTTTTT. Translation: CATSEQDVLGEKLFF.

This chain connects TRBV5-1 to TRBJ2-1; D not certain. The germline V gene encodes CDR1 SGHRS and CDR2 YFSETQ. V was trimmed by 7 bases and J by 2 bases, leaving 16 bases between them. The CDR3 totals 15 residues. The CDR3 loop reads CASFSRMGTYNEQFF. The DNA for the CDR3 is TGCGCCAGCTTCTCCCGCATGGGGACCTACAATGAGCAGTTCTTC.

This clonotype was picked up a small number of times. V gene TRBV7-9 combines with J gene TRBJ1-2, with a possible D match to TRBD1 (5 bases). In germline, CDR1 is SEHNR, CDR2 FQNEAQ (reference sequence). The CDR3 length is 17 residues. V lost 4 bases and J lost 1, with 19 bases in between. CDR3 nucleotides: TGTGCCAGCAGCTCCCCGAGAAGGGAGGGGCATAACTATGGCTACACCTTC. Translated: CASSSPRREGHNYGYTF.

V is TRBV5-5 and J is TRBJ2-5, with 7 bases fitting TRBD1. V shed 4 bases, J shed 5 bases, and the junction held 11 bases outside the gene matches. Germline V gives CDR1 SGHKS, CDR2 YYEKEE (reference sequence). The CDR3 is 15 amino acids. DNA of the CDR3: TGTGCCAGCAGCGGAGTAACAGGGGTAGGGGAGACCCAGTACTTC. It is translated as CASSGVTGVGETQYF.

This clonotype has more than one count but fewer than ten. The CDR3 loop is CSASPSPGKANYGYTF. The CDR3 DNA reads as TGCAGTGCTAGTCCATCCCCTGGAAAAGCAAACTATGGCTACACCTTC. The rearrangement joins TRBV20-1 to TRBJ1-2, with D uncertain. Germline CDR1 is DFQATT and CDR2 is SNEGSKA (reference sequence). The V end lost 3 bases, the J end lost 2 bases, and 19 bases lay between the germline ends. This CDR3 comprises 16 residues.

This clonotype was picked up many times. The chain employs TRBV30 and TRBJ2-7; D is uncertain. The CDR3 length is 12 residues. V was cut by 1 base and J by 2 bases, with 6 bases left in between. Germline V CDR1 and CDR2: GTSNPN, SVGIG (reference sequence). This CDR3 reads CAWSDYPYEQYF. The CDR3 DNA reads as TGTGCCTGGAGTGACTACCCCTACGAGCAGTACTTC. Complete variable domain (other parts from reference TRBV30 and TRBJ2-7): SQTIHQWPATLVQPVGSPLSLECTVEGTSNPNLYWYRQAAGRGLQLLFYSVGIGQISSEVPQNLSASRPQDRQFILSSKKLLLSDSGFYLCAWSDYPYEQYFGPGTRLTVT.